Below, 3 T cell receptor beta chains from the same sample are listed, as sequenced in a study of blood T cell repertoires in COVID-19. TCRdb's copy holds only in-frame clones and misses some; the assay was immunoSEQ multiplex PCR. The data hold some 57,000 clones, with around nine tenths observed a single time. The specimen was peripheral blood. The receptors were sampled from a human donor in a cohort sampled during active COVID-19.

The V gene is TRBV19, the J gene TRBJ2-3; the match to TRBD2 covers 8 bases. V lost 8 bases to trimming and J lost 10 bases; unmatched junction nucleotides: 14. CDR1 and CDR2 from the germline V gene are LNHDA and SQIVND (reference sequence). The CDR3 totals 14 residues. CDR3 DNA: TGTGCCAGTGGCCCCCCTAATGGCGGGGGGCCGCAGTATTTT. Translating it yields CASGPPNGGGPQYF.

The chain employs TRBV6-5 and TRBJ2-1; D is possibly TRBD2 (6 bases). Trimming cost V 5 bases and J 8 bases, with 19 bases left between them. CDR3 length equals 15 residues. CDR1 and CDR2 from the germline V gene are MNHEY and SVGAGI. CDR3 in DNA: TGTGCCAGCAGTCTCCCCGGGAGAATATCGGATGAGCAGTTCTTC. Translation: CASSLPGRISDEQFF.

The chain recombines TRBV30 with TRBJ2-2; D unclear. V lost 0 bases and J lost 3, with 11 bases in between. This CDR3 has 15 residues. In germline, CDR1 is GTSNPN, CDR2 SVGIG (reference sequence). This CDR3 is CAWSVNTFHTGELFF. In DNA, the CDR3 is TGTGCCTGGAGTGTAAATACTTTTCACACCGGGGAGCTGTTTTTT. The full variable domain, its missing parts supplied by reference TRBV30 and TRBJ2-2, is SQTIHQWPATLVQPVGSPLSLECTVEGTSNPNLYWYRQAAGRGLQLLFYSVGIGQISSEVPQNLSASRPQDRQFILSSKKLLLSDSGFYLCAWSVNTFHTGELFFGEGSRLTVL.